Listed below are T cell receptor beta chains from one sample, sequenced in a study of CD8+ T cells in alopecia areata. Generated by immunoSEQ multiplex PCR, the TCRdb table keeps only in-frame clones and is missing some. This table holds around 150,000 clones, 62% found once. The sample consisted of CD8+ T cells sorted from blood. The receptors stem from a human donor in good health. CDR3s include the opening cysteine and the closing phenylalanine or tryptophan. A D gene is named only where the DNA matches it firmly. Only some rows state a clone size, as once, few, many or a class for expanded clones.

TRBJ2-1 | NA | NA | TRBV27 | TGTGCCAGCAGTTCCCCGGGGACAATTAATGAGCAGTTCTTC | CASSSPGTINEQFF
TRBJ1-5 | NA | NA | TRBV6-5 | TGTGCCAGCAGCAGGACAGGCAATCAGCCCCAGCATTTT | CASSRTGNQPQHF
TRBJ2-5 | NA | few | TRBV7-9 | TGTGCCAGCAGCTTACCTTCTCCTCGGTCCCAAGAGACCCAGTACTTC | CASSLPSPRSQETQYF
TRBJ1-5 | NA | NA | TRBV6-5 | TGTGCCAGCAGTTACCTTCCCCGTAATAGCAATCAGCCCCAGCATTTT | CASSYLPRNSNQPQHF
TRBJ1-5 | NA | NA | TRBV5-6 | TGTGCCAGCAGCTTCGGAGTCAATCAGCCCCAGCATTTT | CASSFGVNQPQHF
TRBJ2-1 | NA | many | TRBV10-3 | TGTGCCATCAGGAGGGATCCAGGGATGGTAGTAGATGAGCAGTTCTTC | CAIRRDPGMVVDEQFF
TRBJ1-2 | TRBD1 | NA | TRBV7-9 | TGTGCCAGCAGTTCAGGGGGCTTGGGCTACACCTTC | CASSSGGLGYTF
TRBJ2-1 | TRBD2 | once | TRBV29-1 | TGCAGCGTTGATGGACTAGCTCCCCACAATGAGCAGTTCTTC | CSVDGLAPHNEQFF
TRBJ2-7 | TRBD2 | NA | TRBV9 | TGTGCCAGCAGCGTAGCCGGAGGACTAGCGGACGAGCAGTACTTC | CASSVAGGLADEQYF
TRBJ2-7 | NA | few | TRBV28 | TGTGCCACCCGACCGGGGAGCTCCTACGAGCAGTACTTC | CATRPGSSYEQYF
TRBJ2-3 | NA | few | TRBV27 | TGTGCCAGCAGTTCGGGAGTTAGCACAGATACGCAGTATTTT | CASSSGVSTDTQYF
TRBJ1-5 | NA | NA | TRBV15 | TGTGCCACCAGCAGAGATAGGGGCCAGCCCCAGCATTTT | CATSRDRGQPQHF
TRBJ1-1 | TRBD1 | NA | TRBV7-9 | TGTGCCAGCGGACCAAGCCAGGGGGTCTGGACTGAAGCTTTCTTT | CASGPSQGVWTEAFF
TRBJ1-5 | TRBD1 | few | TRBV4-2 | TGTGCCAGCAGCGAAGTGGGGACAGGCATGGGCAATCAGCCCCAGCATTTT | CASSEVGTGMGNQPQHF
TRBJ2-2 | NA | NA | TRBV6-5 | TGTGCCAGCAGGGACGGGGCCGGGGAGCTGTTTTTT | CASRDGAGELFF
TRBJ1-1 | NA | NA | TRBV5-1 | TGCGCCAGCAGCTCGATTGTAGGTGGAGCTTTCTTT | CASSSIVGGAFF
TRBJ2-7 | NA | NA | TRBV7-6 | TGTGCCAGCAGCCCAAACTACGAGCAGTACTTC | CASSPNYEQYF
TRBJ2-7 | NA | few | TRBV7-9 | TGTGCCAGCAGCGGACAACCCAGAGCCTACGAGCAGTACTTC | CASSGQPRAYEQYF
TRBJ2-5 | TRBD2 | NA | TRBV27 | TGTGCCAGCAGTATATCCGGGACTAGCGCTCAAGAGACCCAGTACTTC | CASSISGTSAQETQYF
TRBJ2-2 | NA | NA | TRBV7-6 | TGTGCCAGCAGACGCCACCGTGAAAGGGTAACCGGGGAGCTGTTTTTT | CASRRHRERVTGELFF
TRBJ2-3 | NA | NA | TRBV11-2 | TGTGCCAGCAGCTTAACGGATACGCAGTATTTT | CASSLTDTQYF
TRBJ2-1 | TRBD1 | NA | TRBV7-2 | TGTGCCAGCAGCTTCCCCCCAGGGACAGACAATGAGCAGTTCTTC | CASSFPPGTDNEQFF
TRBJ2-7 | NA | NA | TRBV7-9 | TGTGCCAGCAGCTCTAGCGCGGGCTACGAGCAGTACTTC | CASSSSAGYEQYF
TRBJ2-1 | NA | NA | TRBV2 | TGTGCCAGTAGCGACAGTGAGCAGTTCTTC | CASSDSEQFF
TRBJ2-7 | TRBD1 | NA | TRBV25-1 | TGTGCCAGCGGGACAGGGTTACACGAGCAGTACTTC | CASGTGLHEQYF
TRBJ2-4 | NA | NA | TRBV29-1 | TGCAGCGTTGAAGACGGACAGAATAAAAAAAACATTCAGTACTTC | CSVEDGQNKKNIQYF